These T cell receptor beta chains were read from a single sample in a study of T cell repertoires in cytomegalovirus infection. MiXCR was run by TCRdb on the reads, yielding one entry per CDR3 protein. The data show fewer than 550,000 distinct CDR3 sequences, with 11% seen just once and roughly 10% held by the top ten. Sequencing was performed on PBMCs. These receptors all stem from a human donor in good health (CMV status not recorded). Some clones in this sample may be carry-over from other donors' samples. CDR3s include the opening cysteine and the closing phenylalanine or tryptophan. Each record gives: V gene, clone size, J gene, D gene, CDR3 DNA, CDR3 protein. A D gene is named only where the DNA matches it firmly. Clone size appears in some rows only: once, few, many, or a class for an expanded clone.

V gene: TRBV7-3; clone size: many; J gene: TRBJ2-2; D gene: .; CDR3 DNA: TGTGCCAGCAGCTTACAGATGAACACCGGGGAGCTGTTTTTT; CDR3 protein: CASSLQMNTGELFF
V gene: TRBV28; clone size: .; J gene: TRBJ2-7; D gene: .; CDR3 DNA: TGTGCCAGCGGACCTTCCTACGAGCAGTACTTC; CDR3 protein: CASGPSYEQYF
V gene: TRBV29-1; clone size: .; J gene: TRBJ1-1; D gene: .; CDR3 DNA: TGCAGCGTCCTGAGGCGCAACACTGAAGCTTTCTTT; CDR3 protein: CSVLRRNTEAFF
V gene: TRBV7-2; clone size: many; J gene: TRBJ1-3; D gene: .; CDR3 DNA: TGTGCCAGCAGCTTAGCGCCCCCAACGGCCCGGGCGGCTGGAAACACCATATATTTT; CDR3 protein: CASSLAPPTARAAGNTIYF
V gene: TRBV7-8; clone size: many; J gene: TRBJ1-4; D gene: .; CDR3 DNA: TGTGCCAGCAGCTTAGAGGGCGGATTAAATGAAAAACTGTTTTTT; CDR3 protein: CASSLEGGLNEKLFF
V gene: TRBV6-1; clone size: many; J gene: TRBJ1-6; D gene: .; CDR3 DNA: TGTGCCAGCAGTGAAACCCTAGACTTAGGATCACCCCTCCACTTT; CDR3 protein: CASSETLDLGSPLHF
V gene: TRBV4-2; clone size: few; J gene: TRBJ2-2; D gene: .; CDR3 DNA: TGTGCCAGCAGCCAAGGACTGGGGATTACAACCGGGGAGCTGTTTTTT; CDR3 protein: CASSQGLGITTGELFF
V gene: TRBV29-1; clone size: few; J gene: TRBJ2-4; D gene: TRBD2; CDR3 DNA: TGCAGCGTCAGCGGGGGAGGGGCCAAAAACATTCAGTACTTC; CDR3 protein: CSVSGGGAKNIQYF
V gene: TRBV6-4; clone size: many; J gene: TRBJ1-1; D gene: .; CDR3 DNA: TGTGCCAGCACCCCCGGGGGGCGCCGGGGTAGGTGCACTGAAGCTTTCTTT; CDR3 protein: CASTPGGRRGRCTEAFF
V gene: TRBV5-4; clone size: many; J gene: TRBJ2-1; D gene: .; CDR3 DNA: TGTGCCAGCAGCTTGCGGGGGCCAAATGAGCAGTTCTTC; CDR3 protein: CASSLRGPNEQFF